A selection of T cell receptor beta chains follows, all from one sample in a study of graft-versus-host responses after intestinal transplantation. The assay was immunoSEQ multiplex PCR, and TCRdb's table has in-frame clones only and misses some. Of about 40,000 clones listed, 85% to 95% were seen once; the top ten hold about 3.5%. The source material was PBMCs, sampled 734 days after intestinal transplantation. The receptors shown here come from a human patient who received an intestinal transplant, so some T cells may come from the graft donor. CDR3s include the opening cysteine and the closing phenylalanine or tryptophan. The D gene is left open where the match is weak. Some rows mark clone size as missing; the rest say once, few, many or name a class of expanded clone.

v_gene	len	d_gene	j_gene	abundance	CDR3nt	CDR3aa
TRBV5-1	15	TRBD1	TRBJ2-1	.	TGCGCCAGCAGCTATACAGGGGGCGCGGGCAATGAGCAGTTCTTC	CASSYTGGAGNEQFF
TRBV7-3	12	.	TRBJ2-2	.	TGTGCCAGCAGCCGTAATTACGGGGAGCTGTTTTTT	CASSRNYGELFF
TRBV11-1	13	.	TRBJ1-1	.	TGTGCCAGCAGCTTAGCGGCAGGAGATGAAGCTTTCTTT	CASSLAAGDEAFF
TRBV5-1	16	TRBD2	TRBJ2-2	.	TGCGCCAGCAGCGCAGAACTAGCGCATTGGACCGGGGAGCTGTTTTTT	CASSAELAHWTGELFF
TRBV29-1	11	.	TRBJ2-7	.	TGCAGCAGTGGCGGGATAAACGAGCAGTACTTC	CSSGGINEQYF
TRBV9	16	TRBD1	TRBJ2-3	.	TGTGCCAGCAGCGTAAGGCCAGGGGGCTCCGGGATAGGGCAGTATTTT	CASSVRPGGSGIGQYF
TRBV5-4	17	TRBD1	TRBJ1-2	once	TGTGCCAGCAGCATCGGACAGGGCCTTGCACGTATCTATGGCTACACCTTC	CASSIGQGLARIYGYTF
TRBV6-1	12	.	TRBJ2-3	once	TGTGCCAGCAGTGCAGGGGAGGATACGCAGTATTTT	CASSAGEDTQYF
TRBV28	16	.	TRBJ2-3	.	TGTGCCAGCAGTATAAGGATCAAGAAAATTCTCACAGATACGTTTTTT	CASSIRIKKILTDTFF
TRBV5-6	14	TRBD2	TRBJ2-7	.	TGTGCCAGCAGCCCGACTAGCGGGAGGGGCGAGCAGTACTTC	CASSPTSGRGEQYF
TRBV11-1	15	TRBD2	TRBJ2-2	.	TGTGCCAGCAGCTTACTAGCGGGAGATTTGGGGGAGCTGTTTTTT	CASSLLAGDLGELFF